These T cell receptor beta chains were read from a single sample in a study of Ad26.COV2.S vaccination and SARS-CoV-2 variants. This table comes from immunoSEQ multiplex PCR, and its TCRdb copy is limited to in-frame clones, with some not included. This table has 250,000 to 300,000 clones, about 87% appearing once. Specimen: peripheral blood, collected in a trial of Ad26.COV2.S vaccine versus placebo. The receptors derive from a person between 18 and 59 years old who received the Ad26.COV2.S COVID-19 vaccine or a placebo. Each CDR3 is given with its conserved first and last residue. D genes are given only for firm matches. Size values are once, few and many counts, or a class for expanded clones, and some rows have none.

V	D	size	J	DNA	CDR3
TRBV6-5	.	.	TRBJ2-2	TGTGCCAGCAGCCTGAACAGGAGGAACACCGGGGAGCTGTTTTTT	CASSLNRRNTGELFF
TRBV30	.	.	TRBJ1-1	TGTGCCTGGAGCGGGACGGTGAACACTGAAGCTTTCTTT	CAWSGTVNTEAFF
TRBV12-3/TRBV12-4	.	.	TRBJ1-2	TGTGCCAGCAGTTTTAACAGTCCCTATGGCTACACCTTC	CASSFNSPYGYTF
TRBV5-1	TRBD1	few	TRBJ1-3	TGCGCCAGCAGCTCAGGGGGCTCTGGAAACACCATATATTTT	CASSSGGSGNTIYF
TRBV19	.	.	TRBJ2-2	TGTGCCAGTAGTATATTAGGGATTTCGACCGGGGAGCTGTTTTTT	CASSILGISTGELFF
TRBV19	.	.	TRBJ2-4	TGTGCCAGTAGTATGTGGCAGGGAGCCAAAAACATTCAGTACTTC	CASSMWQGAKNIQYF
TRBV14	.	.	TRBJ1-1	TGTGCCAGCAGCCAAGAAAGGAGGGGCACTGAAGCTTTCTTT	CASSQERRGTEAFF
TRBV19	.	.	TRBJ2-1	TGTGCCAGTAGTATAGACGGGGGGCCCTACAATGAGCAGTTCTTC	CASSIDGGPYNEQFF
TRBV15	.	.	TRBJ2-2	TGTGCCACCAGCAGAGGAGGCGGGGTGGGCGGGGAGCTGTTTTTT	CATSRGGGVGGELFF
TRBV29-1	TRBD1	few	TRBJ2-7	TGCAGCGCCGGGACAGGCAGCTCCTACGAGCAGTACTTC	CSAGTGSSYEQYF
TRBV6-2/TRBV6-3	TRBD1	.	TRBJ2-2	TGTGCCAGCAGCCAAAGTCTTGGGACAGTTAACACCGGGGAGCTGTTTTTT	CASSQSLGTVNTGELFF
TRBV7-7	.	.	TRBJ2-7	TGTGCCAGCAGCTTAGGGAGGGAGTTTGGGGACGAGCAGTACTTC	CASSLGREFGDEQYF
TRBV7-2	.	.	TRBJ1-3	TGTGCCAGCAGTCGCGATACAGGGTCTTACGGAAACACCATATATTTT	CASSRDTGSYGNTIYF
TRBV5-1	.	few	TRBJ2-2	TGCGCCAGCAGCTTGGGACTAAACACCGGGGAGCTGTTTTTT	CASSLGLNTGELFF
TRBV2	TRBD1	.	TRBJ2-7	TGTGCCAGCAGTGAACACAGGGGTTCCTCCTACGAGCAGTACTTC	CASSEHRGSSYEQYF
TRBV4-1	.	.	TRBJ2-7	TGCGCCAGCAGCCAAATAACACGGATTCTTCACGAGCAGTACTTC	CASSQITRILHEQYF
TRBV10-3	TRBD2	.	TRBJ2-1	TGTGCCATCAGTGAATCGGGGGGGGTCCCCTACAATGAGCAGTTCTTC	CAISESGGVPYNEQFF
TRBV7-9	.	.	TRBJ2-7	TGTGCCAGCAGCTTTACGGGGATGTACGAGCAGTACTTC	CASSFTGMYEQYF
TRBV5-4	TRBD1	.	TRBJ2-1	TGTGCCAGCAGCATGGGACAGGGGGGTTTCGGAAATGAGCAGTTCTTC	CASSMGQGGFGNEQFF
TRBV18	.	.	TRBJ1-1	TGTGCCAGCTCACCCCACAGGGATTGGAACACTGAAGCTTTCTTT	CASSPHRDWNTEAFF
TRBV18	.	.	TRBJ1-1	TGTGCCAGCTCACCCGAAGATGAAGCTTTCTTT	CASSPEDEAFF
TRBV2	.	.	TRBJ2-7	TGTGCCAGCAGGGGGGCCTACGAGCAGTACTTC	CASRGAYEQYF
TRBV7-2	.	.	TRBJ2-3	TGTGCCAGCGGTTATGGGCTCATCACAGATACGCAGTATTTT	CASGYGLITDTQYF
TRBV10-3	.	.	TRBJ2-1	TGTGCCATCAGTGAGTCAATCCGGATGTACAGTGAGCAGTTCTTC	CAISESIRMYSEQFF
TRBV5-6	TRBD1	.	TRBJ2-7	TGTGCCAGCACCTCATCGAGACAGGGTTACCTCTACGAGCAGTACTTC	CASTSSRQGYLYEQYF
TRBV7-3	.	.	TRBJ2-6	TGTGCCAGCAGCCTTCCGGCCCTGGAGGGGGCCAACGTCCTGACTTTC	CASSLPALEGANVLTF
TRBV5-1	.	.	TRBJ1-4	TGCGCCAGCAGCTTGGGAACAGGTGCAACTAATGAAAAACTGTTTTTT	CASSLGTGATNEKLFF
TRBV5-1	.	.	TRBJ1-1	TGCGCCAGCAGCTTGATTCGTGGGTTTGAAGCTTTCTTT	CASSLIRGFEAFF
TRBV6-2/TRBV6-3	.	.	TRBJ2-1	TGTGCCAGCAGTTACGTACTAGGTGAGCAGTTCTTC	CASSYVLGEQFF
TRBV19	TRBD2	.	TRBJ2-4	TGTGCCAGTAGTATAGACCGGGAGGGCCTAAGGAACATTCAGTACTTC	CASSIDREGLRNIQYF
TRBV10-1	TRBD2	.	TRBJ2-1	TGCGCCAGCAGCACTAGCGGACCCTACAATGAGCAGTTCTTC	CASSTSGPYNEQFF
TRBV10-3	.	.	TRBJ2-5	TGTGCCACCCGACAGGAACCCCAAGAGACCCAGTACTTC	CATRQEPQETQYF
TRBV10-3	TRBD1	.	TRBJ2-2	TGTGCCATCAGGCGGCAGGGGGCCACCGGGGAGCTGTTTTTT	CAIRRQGATGELFF